This is a list of T cell receptor beta chains from one sample in a study of OX40 agonist ivuxolimab in advanced cancers. Assay used: immunoSEQ multiplex PCR; TCRdb lists only in-frame clones, some missing. The table includes about 69,000 clones, around 80% detected once. The sample here was CD4+ or CD8+ T cells sorted from blood, taken in a trial of the OX40 agonist ivuxolimab. Source of these receptors: an adult with an advanced solid tumor such as melanoma, head and neck, liver or kidney cancer. Both conserved end residues are trimmed from each CDR3. Expanded clones get a size class; other rows say once, few or many, or leave the size out.

clone_size: few
v_call: TRBV18
j_call: TRBJ1-1
cdr3_aa: ASSPGGSTEAF

clone_size: -
v_call: TRBV6-1
j_call: TRBJ2-5
cdr3_aa: ASGSPLRGETQY

clone_size: few
v_call: TRBV15
j_call: TRBJ1-1
cdr3_aa: ATSRDDVNTEAF

clone_size: -
v_call: TRBV2
j_call: TRBJ1-4
cdr3_aa: ASSEEVINEKLF

clone_size: -
v_call: TRBV29-1
j_call: TRBJ2-7
cdr3_aa: SARDGYEQY

clone_size: -
v_call: TRBV7-2
j_call: TRBJ1-2
cdr3_aa: ASSNNRVGYT

clone_size: -
v_call: TRBV2
j_call: TRBJ2-2
cdr3_aa: ASSDRQGNTGELF

clone_size: -
v_call: TRBV6-5
j_call: TRBJ2-7
cdr3_aa: ASSPYGPPYEQY

clone_size: -
v_call: TRBV18
j_call: TRBJ1-2
cdr3_aa: ASSLDKTNYGYT

clone_size: -
v_call: TRBV6-4
j_call: TRBJ2-5
cdr3_aa: ASNHREETQY

clone_size: -
v_call: TRBV2
j_call: TRBJ1-2
cdr3_aa: ASGQDGYT

clone_size: -
v_call: TRBV6-1
j_call: TRBJ2-1
cdr3_aa: ASRGDWTLYNEQF

clone_size: -
v_call: TRBV2
j_call: TRBJ2-5
cdr3_aa: ASSPGDRGRKETQY

clone_size: -
v_call: TRBV7-9
j_call: TRBJ2-7
cdr3_aa: ASSLVEQGVYEQY

clone_size: -
v_call: TRBV7-2
j_call: TRBJ2-3
cdr3_aa: ASNSGRGGIIDTQY

clone_size: -
v_call: TRBV21-1
j_call: TRBJ1-2
cdr3_aa: ASSKKRGVGHGYT

clone_size: few
v_call: TRBV20-1
j_call: TRBJ2-1
cdr3_aa: SVVAGNEQF

clone_size: few
v_call: TRBV19
j_call: TRBJ1-2
cdr3_aa: ASRLAGTANYGYT

clone_size: -
v_call: TRBV29-1
j_call: TRBJ1-1
cdr3_aa: SAGTVMNTEAF

clone_size: -
v_call: TRBV11-2
j_call: TRBJ1-1
cdr3_aa: ASSFITGSNTEAF

clone_size: -
v_call: TRBV29-1
j_call: TRBJ1-1
cdr3_aa: SVKGGGTEAF

clone_size: once
v_call: TRBV5-8
j_call: TRBJ1-2
cdr3_aa: ASRRTGTGGYT

clone_size: once
v_call: TRBV18
j_call: TRBJ2-7
cdr3_aa: ASSPPSISGRSYEQY

clone_size: -
v_call: TRBV5-1
j_call: TRBJ2-3
cdr3_aa: ASSLGLAGGIDTQY

clone_size: -
v_call: TRBV30
j_call: TRBJ2-7
cdr3_aa: AWSTPGLAGGREQY

clone_size: medium-sized
v_call: TRBV15
j_call: TRBJ2-4
cdr3_aa: ATSRDRGAGGPKNIQY

clone_size: -
v_call: TRBV27
j_call: TRBJ1-4
cdr3_aa: ASSPPTGPSTNEKLF

clone_size: -
v_call: TRBV5-1
j_call: TRBJ1-4
cdr3_aa: ASRSGRGLANEKLF

clone_size: -
v_call: TRBV7-3
j_call: TRBJ1-1
cdr3_aa: ASSLSRNTEAF

clone_size: -
v_call: TRBV19
j_call: TRBJ2-3
cdr3_aa: ASSTGLAGHTQY

clone_size: -
v_call: TRBV18
j_call: TRBJ2-5
cdr3_aa: ASSPQQETQY

clone_size: -
v_call: TRBV16
j_call: TRBJ2-5
cdr3_aa: ASSQTGRGGQETQY

clone_size: -
v_call: TRBV28
j_call: TRBJ2-7
cdr3_aa: ASSLGGGFDYEQY

clone_size: once
v_call: TRBV11-2
j_call: TRBJ2-5
cdr3_aa: ASSLEGAKTQY

clone_size: -
v_call: TRBV7-9
j_call: TRBJ2-5
cdr3_aa: ASSLVGGTAQKETQY